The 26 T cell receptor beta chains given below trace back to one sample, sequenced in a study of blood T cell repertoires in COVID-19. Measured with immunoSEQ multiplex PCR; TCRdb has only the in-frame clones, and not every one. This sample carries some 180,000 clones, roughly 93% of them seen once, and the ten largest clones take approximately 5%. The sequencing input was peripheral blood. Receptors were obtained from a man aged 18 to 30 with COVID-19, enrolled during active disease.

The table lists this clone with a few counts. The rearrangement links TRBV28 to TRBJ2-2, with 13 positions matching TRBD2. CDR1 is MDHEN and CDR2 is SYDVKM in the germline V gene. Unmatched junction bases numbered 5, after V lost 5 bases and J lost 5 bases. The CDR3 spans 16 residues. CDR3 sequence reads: CASSRTSGSRTGELFF. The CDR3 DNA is TGTGCCAGCAGTAGGACTAGCGGGAGCCGTACCGGGGAGCTGTTTTTT.

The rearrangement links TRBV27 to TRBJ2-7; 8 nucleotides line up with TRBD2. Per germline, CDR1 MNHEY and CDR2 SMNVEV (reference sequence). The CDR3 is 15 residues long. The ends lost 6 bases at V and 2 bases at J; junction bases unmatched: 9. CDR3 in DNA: TGTGCCAGCAGGCCAAGCGGGAGTCCGACCTACGAGCAGTACTTC. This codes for CASRPSGSPTYEQYF.

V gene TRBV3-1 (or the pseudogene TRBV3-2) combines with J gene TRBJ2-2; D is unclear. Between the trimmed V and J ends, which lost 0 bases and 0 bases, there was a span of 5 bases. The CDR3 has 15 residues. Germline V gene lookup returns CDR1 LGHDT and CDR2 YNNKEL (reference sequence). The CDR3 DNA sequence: TGTGCCAGCAGCCAAGATTGGCCGAACACCGGGGAGCTGTTTTTT. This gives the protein CASSQDWPNTGELFF.

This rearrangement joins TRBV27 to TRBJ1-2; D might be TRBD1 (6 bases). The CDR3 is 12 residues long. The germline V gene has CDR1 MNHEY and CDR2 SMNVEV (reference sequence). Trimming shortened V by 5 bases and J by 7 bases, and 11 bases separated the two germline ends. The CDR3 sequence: CASSLAGVGYTF. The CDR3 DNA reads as TGTGCCAGCAGTCTGGCAGGGGTTGGCTACACCTTC.

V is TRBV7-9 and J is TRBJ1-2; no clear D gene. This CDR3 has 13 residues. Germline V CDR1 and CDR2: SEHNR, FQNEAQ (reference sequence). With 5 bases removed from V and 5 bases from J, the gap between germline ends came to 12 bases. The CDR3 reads CASSKRVRYGYTF. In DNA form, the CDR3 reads TGTGCCAGCAGCAAACGGGTGAGGTATGGCTACACCTTC.

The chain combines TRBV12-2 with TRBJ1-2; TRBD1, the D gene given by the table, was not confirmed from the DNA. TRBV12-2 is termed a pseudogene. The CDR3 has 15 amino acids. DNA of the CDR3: TGTGCAAGTCGCTTAAAGAGGGGGCCCCTTTATGGCTACACCTTC. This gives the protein CASRLKRGPLYGYTF.

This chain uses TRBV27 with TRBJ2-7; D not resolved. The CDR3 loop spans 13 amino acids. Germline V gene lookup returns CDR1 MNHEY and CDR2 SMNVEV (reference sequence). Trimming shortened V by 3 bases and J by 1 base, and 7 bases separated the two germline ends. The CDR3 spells CASSLGISYEQYF. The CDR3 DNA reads TGTGCCAGCAGTTTGGGCATATCCTACGAGCAGTACTTC.

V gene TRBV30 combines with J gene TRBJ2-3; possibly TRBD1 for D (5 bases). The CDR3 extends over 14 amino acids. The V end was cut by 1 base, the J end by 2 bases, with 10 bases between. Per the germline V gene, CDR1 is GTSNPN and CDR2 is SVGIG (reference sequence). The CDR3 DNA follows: TGTGCCTGGAGTGCCGACAGATACACAGATACGCAGTATTTT. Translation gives CAWSADRYTDTQYF.

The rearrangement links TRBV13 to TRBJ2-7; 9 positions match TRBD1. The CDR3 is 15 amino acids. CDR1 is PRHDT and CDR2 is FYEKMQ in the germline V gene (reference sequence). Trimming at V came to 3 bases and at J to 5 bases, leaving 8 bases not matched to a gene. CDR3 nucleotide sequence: TGTGCCAGCAGCTTTTCGGACAGGGGAGCCCACGAGCAGTACTTC. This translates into CASSFSDRGAHEQYF.

DNA of the CDR3: TGTGCCAGCAGTGACAGACCCCGGGAGCAGTACTTC. The encoded protein is CASSDRPREQYF. This chain uses TRBV6-2 or TRBV6-3 with TRBJ2-7; tentatively, D is TRBD1 (5 bases). V was pared by 5 bases and J by 7 bases, with 12 bases between. CDR3 length: 12 amino acids. CDR1 is MNHEY and CDR2 is SVGEGT in the germline V gene.

In nucleotides, the CDR3 is TGTGCCAGCAGTGAGGACTGGACGGCTTTCTTT. Protein: CASSEDWTAFF. The chain couples TRBV2 to TRBJ1-1; D not resolved. V lost 3 bases to trimming and J lost 11 bases, with 10 bases between them. The CDR3 extends over 11 amino acids. In germline, CDR1 is SNHLY, CDR2 FYNNEI.

Here the CDR3 DNA reads TGTGCCAGCAGCTTAGGGGACAGAGAAGCTTTCTTT. It encodes CASSLGDREAFF. This rearrangement joins TRBV5-6 to TRBJ1-1; 7 bases are shared with TRBD1. CDR1 is SGHDT and CDR2 is YYEEEE in the germline V gene. The CDR3 covers 12 residues. After removal of 2 bases from V and 8 bases from J, the junction contained 3 bases not matched to a gene.

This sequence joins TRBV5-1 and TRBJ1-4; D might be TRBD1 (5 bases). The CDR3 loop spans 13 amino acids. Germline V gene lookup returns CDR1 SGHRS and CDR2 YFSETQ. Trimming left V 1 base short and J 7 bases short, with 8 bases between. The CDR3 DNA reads TGCGCCAGCAGCTTGATGGGGCGTGAAAAACTGTTTTTT. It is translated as CASSLMGREKLFF.

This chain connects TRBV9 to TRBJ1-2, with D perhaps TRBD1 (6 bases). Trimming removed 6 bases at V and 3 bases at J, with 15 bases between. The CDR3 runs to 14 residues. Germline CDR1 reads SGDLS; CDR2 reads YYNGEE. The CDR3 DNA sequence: TGTGCCAGCAACAAGGGACATCCGGACTATGGCTACACCTTC. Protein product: CASNKGHPDYGYTF.

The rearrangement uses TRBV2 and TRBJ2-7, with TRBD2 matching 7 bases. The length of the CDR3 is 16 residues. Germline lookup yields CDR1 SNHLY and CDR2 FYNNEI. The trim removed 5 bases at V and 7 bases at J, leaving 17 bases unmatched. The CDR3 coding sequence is TGTGCCAGCAGTCCCCAAGCCGGGCGGGAGAGTGTAGAGCAGTACTTC. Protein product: CASSPQAGRESVEQYF.

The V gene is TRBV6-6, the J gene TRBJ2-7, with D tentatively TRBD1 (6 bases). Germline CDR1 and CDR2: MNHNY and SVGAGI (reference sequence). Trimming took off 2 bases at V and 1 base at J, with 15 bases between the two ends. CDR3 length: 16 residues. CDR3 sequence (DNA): TGTGCCAGCAGTTACATCGGGCAGGGGATTTCCTACGAGCAGTACTTC. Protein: CASSYIGQGISYEQYF.

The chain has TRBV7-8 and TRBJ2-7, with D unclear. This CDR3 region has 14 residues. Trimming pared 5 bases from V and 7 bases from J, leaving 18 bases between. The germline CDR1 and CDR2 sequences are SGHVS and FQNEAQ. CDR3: CASSPQKAMREQYF. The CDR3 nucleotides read TGTGCCAGCAGCCCCCAGAAGGCGATGAGGGAGCAGTACTTC.

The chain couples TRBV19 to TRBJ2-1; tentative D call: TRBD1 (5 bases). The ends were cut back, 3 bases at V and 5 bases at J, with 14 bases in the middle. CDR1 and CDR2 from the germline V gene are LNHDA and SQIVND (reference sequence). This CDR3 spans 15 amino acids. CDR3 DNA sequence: TGTGCCAGTAGTATCGTGGCAGGGTTACACAATGAGCAGTTCTTC. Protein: CASSIVAGLHNEQFF.

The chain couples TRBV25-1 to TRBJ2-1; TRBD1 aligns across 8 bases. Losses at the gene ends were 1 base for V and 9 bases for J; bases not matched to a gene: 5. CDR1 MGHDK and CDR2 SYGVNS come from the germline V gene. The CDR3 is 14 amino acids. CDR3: CASSEFSTGGEQFF. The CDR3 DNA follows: TGTGCCAGCAGTGAATTCAGCACAGGGGGTGAGCAGTTCTTC. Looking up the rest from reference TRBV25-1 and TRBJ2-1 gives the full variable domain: EADIYQTPRYLVIGTGKKITLECSQTMGHDKMYWYQQDPGMELHLIHYSYGVNSTEKGDLSSESTVSRIRTEHFPLTLESARPSHTSQYLCASSEFSTGGEQFFGPGTRLTVL.

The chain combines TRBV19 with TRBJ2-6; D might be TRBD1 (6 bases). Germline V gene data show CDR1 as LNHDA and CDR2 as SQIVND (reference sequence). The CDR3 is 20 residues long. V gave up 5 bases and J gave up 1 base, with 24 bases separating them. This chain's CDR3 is CASSRSTYRVSPSGANVLTF. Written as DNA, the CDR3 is TGTGCCAGTAGTCGAAGTACATACAGGGTAAGCCCGTCTGGGGCCAACGTCCTGACTTTC.

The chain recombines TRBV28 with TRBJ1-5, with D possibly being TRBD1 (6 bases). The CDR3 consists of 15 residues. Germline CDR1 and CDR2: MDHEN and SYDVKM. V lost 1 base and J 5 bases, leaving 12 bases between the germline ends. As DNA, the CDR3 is TGTGCCAGCAGTTTATCCGGACAGCTTGATCAGCCCCAGCATTTT. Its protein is CASSLSGQLDQPQHF.

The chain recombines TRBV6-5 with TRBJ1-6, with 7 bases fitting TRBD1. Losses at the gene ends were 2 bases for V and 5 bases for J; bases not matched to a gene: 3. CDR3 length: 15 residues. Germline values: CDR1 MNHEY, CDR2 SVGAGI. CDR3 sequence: CASSYAGTDNSPLHF. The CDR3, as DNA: TGTGCCAGCAGTTACGCTGGGACAGATAATTCACCCCTCCACTTT.

The CDR3: CASSRKGTSGAVGQFF. The CDR3 nucleotides read TGTGCCAGCAGCCGCAAAGGGACTAGCGGGGCAGTCGGGCAGTTCTTC. The chain combines TRBV7-9 with TRBJ2-1, with TRBD2 matching 13 bases. Germline V gives CDR1 SEHNR, CDR2 FQNEAQ (reference sequence). Losses at the gene ends were 5 bases for V and 12 bases for J; bases not matched to a gene: 13. This CDR3 contains 16 residues.

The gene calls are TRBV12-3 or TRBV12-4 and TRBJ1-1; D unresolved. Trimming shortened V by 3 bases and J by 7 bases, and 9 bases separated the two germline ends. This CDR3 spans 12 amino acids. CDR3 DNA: TGTGCCAGCAGTTTCTGGCGGAGTGAAGCTTTCTTT. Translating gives CASSFWRSEAFF.

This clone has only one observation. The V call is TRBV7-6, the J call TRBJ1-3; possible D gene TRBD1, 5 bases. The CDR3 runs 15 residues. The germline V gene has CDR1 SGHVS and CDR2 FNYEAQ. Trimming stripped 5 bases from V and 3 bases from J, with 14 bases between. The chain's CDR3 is CASSAGTNRGNTIYF. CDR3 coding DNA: TGTGCCAGCAGCGCGGGGACGAACCGTGGAAACACCATATATTTT.

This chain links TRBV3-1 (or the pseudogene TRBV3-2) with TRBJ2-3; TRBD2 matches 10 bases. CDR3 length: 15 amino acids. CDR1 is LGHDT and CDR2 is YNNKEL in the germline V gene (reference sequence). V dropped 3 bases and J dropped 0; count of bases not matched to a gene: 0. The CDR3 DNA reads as TGTGCCAGCAGCCAGACTAGCGGGAGCACAGATACGCAGTATTTT. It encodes CASSQTSGSTDTQYF.